This paragraph covers one TCR beta chain sequence. Its antigen remains undetermined. No qualities accompany the bases; no much larger clone lies one base away. Collaborating institutions collected whole blood in K2EDTA tubes following their own protocols. Collaborator samples were shipped for TCRbeta analysis as frozen whole blood, isolated PBMCs, or DNA extracted from either sample type. This sample was included in a study of blood T cell repertoires in COVID-19 (dated by TCRdb to about 2020). Some background on the complete study: Collaborator samples came from the United States, Italy and Spain and covered acute and convalescent phases of COVID-19. The material from the prospective study consisted of cDNA or gDNA derived from T cells, B-cell-depleted T cells, or PBMCs. A freely available public database, intended as a resource for researchers studying the immune response to SARS-CoV-2, is where the repertoires were released. Subjects who had been exposed to COVID-19, were actively infected with it, or had recovered from it provided the deeply sampled blood TCRbeta repertoires that made up the dataset. Nearly every sample came with metadata listing a de-identified subject ID, COVID-19 status, age in years and sex. Where available, HLA class I and class II types were taken from metadata supplied by the sample provider and were not determined by assay-based typing. Samples came from the ongoing ImmuneRACE study (first 160 participants) plus 1,254 subjects from 6 global collaborators. Results the study describes overall, beyond this receptor: How much clinical and demographic metadata was included differed by source and by participant, and the metadata was provided uncurated.

TCRbeta CDR3 regions were amplified from genomic DNA by means of the immunoSEQ Assay, a bias-controlled multiplex PCR. In the source study's methods: The number of nucleated cells in each sample was estimated by amplification of reference gene primers within the assay. To quantify the absolute abundance of each unique TCRbeta CDR3 rearrangement, sequence reads were collapsed and filtered. For each sample, productive Simpson clonality was calculated as the square root of Simpson's diversity index across productive rearrangements. TCRdb took over this immuneACCESS table, retaining in-frame rearrangements with V and J assigned. Such tables are incomplete; in checked studies, under half of the missing clones stem from an unresolved V gene, and the remainder is unexplained. That table gives V, J and clone size, and the DNA gave D and trimming. Within this sample are about 33,000 clones, with about 91% of them counted one time only. The top ten constitute approximately 9.8% of the sample.

From its cysteine to its phenylalanine, the CDR3 spans 14 amino acids. CDR3 DNA only is kept here, 42 bases in frame from base 1. The trim is 2 bases for V and 2 bases for J, with a gap of 10 bases between the germline ends. In the germline V gene (reference sequence), CDR1 corresponds to LNHDA and CDR2 to SQIVND. Recombination linked TRBV19 to TRBJ2-7; tentative D gene TRBD1, with 5 bases matching. The clonotype originates from a human donor with active COVID-19. The donor label of this sample is uncertain. The sequenced sample consisted of peripheral blood. The nucleotide sequence reads TGTGCCAGTAGTATAAACAGGCTAGCCTACGAGCAGTACTTC. This yields the protein CASSINRLAYEQYF.